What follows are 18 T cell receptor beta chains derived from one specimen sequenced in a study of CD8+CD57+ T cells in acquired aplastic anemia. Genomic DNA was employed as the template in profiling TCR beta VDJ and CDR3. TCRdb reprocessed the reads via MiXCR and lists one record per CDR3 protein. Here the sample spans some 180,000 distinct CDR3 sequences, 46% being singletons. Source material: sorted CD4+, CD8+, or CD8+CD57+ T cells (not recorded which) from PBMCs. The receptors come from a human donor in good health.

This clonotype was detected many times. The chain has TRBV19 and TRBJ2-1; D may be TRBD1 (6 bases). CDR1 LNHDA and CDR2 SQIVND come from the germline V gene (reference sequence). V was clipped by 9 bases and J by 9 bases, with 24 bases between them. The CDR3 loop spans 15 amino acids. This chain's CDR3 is CASSETGTSIGEQFF. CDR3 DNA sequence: TGTGCCAGCTCAGAAACCGGGACATCAATCGGTGAGCAGTTCTTC. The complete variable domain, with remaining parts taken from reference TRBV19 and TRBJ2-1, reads DGGITQSPKYLFRKEGQNVTLSCEQNLNHDAMYWYRQDPGQGLRLIYYSQIVNDFQKGDIAEGYSVSREKKESFPLTVTSAQKNPTAFYLCASSETGTSIGEQFFGPGTRLTVL.

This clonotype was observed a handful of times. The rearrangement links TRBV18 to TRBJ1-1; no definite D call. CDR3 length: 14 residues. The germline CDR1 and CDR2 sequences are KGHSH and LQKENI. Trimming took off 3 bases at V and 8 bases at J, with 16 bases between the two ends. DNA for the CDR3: TGTGCCAGCTCACCTAGGGCACAGCCTAAAGAAGCTTTCTTT. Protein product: CASSPRAQPKEAFF.

Here the CDR3 DNA reads TGCGCCAGCAGCTTGGATCCTGGTCCGGATTCACCCCTCCACTTT. It yields the protein CASSLDPGPDSPLHF. The chain is built from TRBV5-1 and TRBJ1-6; no firm D call. The CDR3 extends over 15 amino acids. V dropped 0 bases and J dropped 8 bases, with 12 bases sitting between them. Germline V gene sequence: CDR1 SGHRS, CDR2 YFSETQ.

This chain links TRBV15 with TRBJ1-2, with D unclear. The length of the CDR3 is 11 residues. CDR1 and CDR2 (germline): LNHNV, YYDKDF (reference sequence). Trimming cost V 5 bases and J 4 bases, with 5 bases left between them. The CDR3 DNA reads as TGTGCCACCAGCGGGTTCTATGGCTACACCTTC. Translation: CATSGFYGYTF.

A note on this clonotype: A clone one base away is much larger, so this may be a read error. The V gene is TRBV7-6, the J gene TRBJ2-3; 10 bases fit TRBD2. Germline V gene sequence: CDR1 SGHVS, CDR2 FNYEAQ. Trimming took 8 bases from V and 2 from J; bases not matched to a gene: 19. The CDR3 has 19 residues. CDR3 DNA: TGTGCCAGCGGCTCCGTCCCGGCTAGCGGGAGTCGGACCACAGATACGCAGTATTTT. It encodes CASGSVPASGSRTTDTQYF.

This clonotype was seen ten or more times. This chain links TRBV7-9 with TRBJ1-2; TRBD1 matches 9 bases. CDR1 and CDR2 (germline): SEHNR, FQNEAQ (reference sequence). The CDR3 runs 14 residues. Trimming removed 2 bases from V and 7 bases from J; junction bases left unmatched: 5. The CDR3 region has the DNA TGTGCCAGCAGCTTAAACACAGGGGGCCGTGGCTACACCTTC. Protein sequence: CASSLNTGGRGYTF.

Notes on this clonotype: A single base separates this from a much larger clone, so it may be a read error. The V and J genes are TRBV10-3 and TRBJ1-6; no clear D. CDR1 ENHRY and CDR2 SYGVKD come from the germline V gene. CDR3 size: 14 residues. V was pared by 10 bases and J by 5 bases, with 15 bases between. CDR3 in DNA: TGTGCCAGCGGTGTAGCCCGACATAATTCACCCCTCCACTTT. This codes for CASGVARHNSPLHF.

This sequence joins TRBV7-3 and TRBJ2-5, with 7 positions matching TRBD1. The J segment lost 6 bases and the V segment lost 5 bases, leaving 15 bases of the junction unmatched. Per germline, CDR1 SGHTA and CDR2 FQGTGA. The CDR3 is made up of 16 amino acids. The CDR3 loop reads CASSVSPSRGMQTQYF. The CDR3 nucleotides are TGTGCCAGCAGCGTATCGCCTTCCAGGGGGATGCAGACCCAGTACTTC.

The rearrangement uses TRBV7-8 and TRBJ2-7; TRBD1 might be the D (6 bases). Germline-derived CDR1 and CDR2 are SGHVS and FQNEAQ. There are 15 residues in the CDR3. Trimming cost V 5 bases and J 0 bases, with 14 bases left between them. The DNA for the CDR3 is TGTGCCAGCAGCCCCCGGGACACCACCTCCTACGAGCAGTACTTC. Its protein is CASSPRDTTSYEQYF.

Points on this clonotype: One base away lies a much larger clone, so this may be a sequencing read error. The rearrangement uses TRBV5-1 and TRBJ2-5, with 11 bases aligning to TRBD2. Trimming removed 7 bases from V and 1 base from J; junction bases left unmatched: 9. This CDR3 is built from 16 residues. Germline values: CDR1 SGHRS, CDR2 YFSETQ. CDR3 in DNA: TGCGCCAGCGGCTGGAGTGGGACTAGCGGCCAAGAGACCCAGTACTTC. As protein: CASGWSGTSGQETQYF.

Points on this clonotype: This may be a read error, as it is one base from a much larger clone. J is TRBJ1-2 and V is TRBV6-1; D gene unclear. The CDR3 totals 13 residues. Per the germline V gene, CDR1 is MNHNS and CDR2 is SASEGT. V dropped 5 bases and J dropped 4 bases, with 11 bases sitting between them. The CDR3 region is CASSQGLSYGYTF. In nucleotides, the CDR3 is TGTGCCAGCAGTCAAGGACTCAGCTATGGCTACACCTTC.

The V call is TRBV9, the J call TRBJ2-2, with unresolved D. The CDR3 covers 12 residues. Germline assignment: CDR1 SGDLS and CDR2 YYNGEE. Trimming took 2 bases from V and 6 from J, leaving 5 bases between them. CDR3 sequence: CASSVLSGELFF. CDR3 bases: TGTGCCAGCAGCGTGTTATCCGGGGAGCTGTTTTTT. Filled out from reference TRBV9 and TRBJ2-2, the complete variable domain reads DSGVTQTPKHLITATGQRVTLRCSPRSGDLSVYWYQQSLDQGLQFLIQYYNGEERAKGNILERFSAQQFPDLHSELNLSSLELGDSALYFCASSVLSGELFFGEGSRLTVL.

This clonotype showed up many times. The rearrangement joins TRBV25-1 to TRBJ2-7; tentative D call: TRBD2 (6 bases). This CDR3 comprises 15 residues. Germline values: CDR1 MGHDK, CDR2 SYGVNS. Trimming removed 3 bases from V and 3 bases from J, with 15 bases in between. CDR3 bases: TGTGCCAGCAGTGAGACAGACGGGGGAAACTACGAGCAGTACTTC. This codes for CASSETDGGNYEQYF.

CDR3: CATQKSAGARGDAGTDTQYF. The CDR3, as DNA: TGTGCCACCCAGAAGTCGGCGGGAGCTAGGGGAGACGCTGGCACAGATACGCAGTATTTT. The chain carries TRBV24-1 and TRBJ2-3, with 7 bases identical to TRBD2. Germline values: CDR1 KGHDR, CDR2 SFDVKD. The CDR3 loop spans 20 amino acids. V lost 9 bases and J lost 1; bases outside the gene matches: 24.

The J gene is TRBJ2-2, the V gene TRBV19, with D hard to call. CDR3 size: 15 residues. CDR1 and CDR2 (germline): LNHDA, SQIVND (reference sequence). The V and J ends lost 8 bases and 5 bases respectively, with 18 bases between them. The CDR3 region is CASGHARLETGELFF. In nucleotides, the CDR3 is TGTGCCAGTGGTCACGCGAGGTTGGAGACCGGGGAGCTGTTTTTT.

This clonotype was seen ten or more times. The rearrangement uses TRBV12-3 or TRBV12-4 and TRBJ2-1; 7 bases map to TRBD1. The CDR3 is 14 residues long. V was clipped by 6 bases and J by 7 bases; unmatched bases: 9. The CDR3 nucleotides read TGTGCCAGCAGGCCCGGGACAGCTAAAAATGAGCAGTTCTTC. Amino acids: CASRPGTAKNEQFF.

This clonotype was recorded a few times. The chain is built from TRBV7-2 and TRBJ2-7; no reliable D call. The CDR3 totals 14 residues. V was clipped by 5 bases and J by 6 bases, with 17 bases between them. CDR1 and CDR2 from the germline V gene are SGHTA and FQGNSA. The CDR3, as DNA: TGTGCCAGCAGCCGTGGCCGGCCAAGGTTCGAGCAGTACTTC. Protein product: CASSRGRPRFEQYF.

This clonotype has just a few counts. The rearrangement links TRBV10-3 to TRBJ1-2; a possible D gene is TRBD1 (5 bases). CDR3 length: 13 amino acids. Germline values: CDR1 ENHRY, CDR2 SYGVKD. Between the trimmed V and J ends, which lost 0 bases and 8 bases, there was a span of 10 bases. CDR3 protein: CAISESKGNGYTF. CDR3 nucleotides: TGTGCCATCAGTGAGTCTAAGGGGAACGGCTACACCTTC.